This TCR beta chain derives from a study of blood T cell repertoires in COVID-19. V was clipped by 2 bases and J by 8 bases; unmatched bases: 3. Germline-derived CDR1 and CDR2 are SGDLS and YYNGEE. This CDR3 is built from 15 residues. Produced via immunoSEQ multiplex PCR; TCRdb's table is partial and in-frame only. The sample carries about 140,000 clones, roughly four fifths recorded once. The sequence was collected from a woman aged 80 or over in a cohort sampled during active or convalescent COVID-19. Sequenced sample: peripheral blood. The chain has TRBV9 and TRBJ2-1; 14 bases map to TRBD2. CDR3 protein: CASSVGTSGGDEQFF. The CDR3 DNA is TGTGCCAGCAGCGTTGGGACTAGCGGGGGAGATGAGCAGTTCTTC.